This record covers a single T cell receptor beta chain. This receptor's antigen is unknown. No base qualities exist here, and no much larger clone lies one base off it. The trial excluded patients who had a history of autoimmune disease or were on systemic immunosuppression. In every dose cohort, peripheral blood was drawn for TCR sequencing at baseline, cycle 4 day 1, and cycle 7 day 1. Samples were obtained from an open-label, multicenter, first-in-human phase I dose-escalation trial of ivuxolimab. Adults with locally advanced or metastatic melanoma, renal cell carcinoma, hepatocellular carcinoma or head and neck squamous cell carcinoma were enrolled in the trial. CD4+ and CD8+ T cells were sorted separately from peripheral blood before TCR sequencing. The CDR3 contains 14 residues, cysteine and phenylalanine counted. Kept here is only the CDR3 DNA, which spans 42 bases and is read in frame from base 1.

The data stem from a study of OX40 agonist ivuxolimab in advanced cancers. About the investigation overall: Ivuxolimab was an agonistic, fully human IgG2 monoclonal antibody directed against OX40 (CD134), a costimulatory receptor. Intravenous ivuxolimab was administered to patients every 2 weeks at six dose levels: 0.01, 0.1, 0.3, 1.5, 3 and 10 mg/kg. Of the approximately 54 patients in dose escalation, about 20 had hepatocellular carcinoma, around 15 had melanoma, 9 had renal cell carcinoma and 9 had head and neck cancer. In the dose-escalation cohort, 75% to 85% of patients were male, and the mean age was approximately 60 years with a range of roughly 20 to 80. Prior anti-PD-1, anti-PD-L1 or anti-CTLA-4 therapy was permitted, and approximately 39% of dose-escalation patients had received checkpoint inhibitors. Three dose-escalation patients achieved partial responses, one with hepatocellular carcinoma and two with cutaneous melanoma. The purpose of peripheral TCRbeta sequencing was to test whether ivuxolimab changed TCR sequence diversity and led to clonal T-cell expansion. The paper covers the monotherapy dose-escalation part of the phase I ivuxolimab trial, which included N ≈ 52 patients. General study outcomes and caveats: At doses of 0.1 to 3.0 mg/kg, clonal expansion of both CD4+ and CD8+ T cells in blood was seen between baseline and week 6. After ivuxolimab, expanded clones were on average more numerous among CD8+ T cells than among CD4+ T cells. Low levels of normalized T-cell clonal expansion were also seen in some patients who did not respond. In partial responders in the 0.1-3.0 mg/kg groups, normalized peripheral clonal expansion was found to be among the lowest, especially among CD8+ T cells. The antigen specificity of the peripheral T cells that underwent clonal expansion was not determined.

For sequencing of the TCRbeta CDR3 region, genomic DNA was extracted from the sorted cells. The immunoSEQ Assay was used for sequencing of TCRbeta CDR3 regions. TCRdb took this table from immuneACCESS and kept in-frame rearrangements with V and J called. Such tables lack part of the clones; where checked against another copy, unresolved V genes explain under half of the gap, and the rest is unexplained. In this sample the table shows roughly 81,000 clones, 70% to 90% of which occur a single time. Of the sample, around 5.1% is held by the ten largest clones. The sequence joins TRBV21-1 to TRBJ2-1. TRBV21-1 is a known pseudogene. Specimen: CD4+ or CD8+ T cells sorted from blood, collected in a trial of the OX40 agonist ivuxolimab. This receptor was identified in an adult with an advanced solid tumor such as melanoma, head and neck, liver or kidney cancer. In nucleotide form, the sequence is TGTGCCAGCAGCAAAGTGGAAAGGGGGGATGAGCAGTTCTTC. Protein translation: CASSKVERGDEQFF.